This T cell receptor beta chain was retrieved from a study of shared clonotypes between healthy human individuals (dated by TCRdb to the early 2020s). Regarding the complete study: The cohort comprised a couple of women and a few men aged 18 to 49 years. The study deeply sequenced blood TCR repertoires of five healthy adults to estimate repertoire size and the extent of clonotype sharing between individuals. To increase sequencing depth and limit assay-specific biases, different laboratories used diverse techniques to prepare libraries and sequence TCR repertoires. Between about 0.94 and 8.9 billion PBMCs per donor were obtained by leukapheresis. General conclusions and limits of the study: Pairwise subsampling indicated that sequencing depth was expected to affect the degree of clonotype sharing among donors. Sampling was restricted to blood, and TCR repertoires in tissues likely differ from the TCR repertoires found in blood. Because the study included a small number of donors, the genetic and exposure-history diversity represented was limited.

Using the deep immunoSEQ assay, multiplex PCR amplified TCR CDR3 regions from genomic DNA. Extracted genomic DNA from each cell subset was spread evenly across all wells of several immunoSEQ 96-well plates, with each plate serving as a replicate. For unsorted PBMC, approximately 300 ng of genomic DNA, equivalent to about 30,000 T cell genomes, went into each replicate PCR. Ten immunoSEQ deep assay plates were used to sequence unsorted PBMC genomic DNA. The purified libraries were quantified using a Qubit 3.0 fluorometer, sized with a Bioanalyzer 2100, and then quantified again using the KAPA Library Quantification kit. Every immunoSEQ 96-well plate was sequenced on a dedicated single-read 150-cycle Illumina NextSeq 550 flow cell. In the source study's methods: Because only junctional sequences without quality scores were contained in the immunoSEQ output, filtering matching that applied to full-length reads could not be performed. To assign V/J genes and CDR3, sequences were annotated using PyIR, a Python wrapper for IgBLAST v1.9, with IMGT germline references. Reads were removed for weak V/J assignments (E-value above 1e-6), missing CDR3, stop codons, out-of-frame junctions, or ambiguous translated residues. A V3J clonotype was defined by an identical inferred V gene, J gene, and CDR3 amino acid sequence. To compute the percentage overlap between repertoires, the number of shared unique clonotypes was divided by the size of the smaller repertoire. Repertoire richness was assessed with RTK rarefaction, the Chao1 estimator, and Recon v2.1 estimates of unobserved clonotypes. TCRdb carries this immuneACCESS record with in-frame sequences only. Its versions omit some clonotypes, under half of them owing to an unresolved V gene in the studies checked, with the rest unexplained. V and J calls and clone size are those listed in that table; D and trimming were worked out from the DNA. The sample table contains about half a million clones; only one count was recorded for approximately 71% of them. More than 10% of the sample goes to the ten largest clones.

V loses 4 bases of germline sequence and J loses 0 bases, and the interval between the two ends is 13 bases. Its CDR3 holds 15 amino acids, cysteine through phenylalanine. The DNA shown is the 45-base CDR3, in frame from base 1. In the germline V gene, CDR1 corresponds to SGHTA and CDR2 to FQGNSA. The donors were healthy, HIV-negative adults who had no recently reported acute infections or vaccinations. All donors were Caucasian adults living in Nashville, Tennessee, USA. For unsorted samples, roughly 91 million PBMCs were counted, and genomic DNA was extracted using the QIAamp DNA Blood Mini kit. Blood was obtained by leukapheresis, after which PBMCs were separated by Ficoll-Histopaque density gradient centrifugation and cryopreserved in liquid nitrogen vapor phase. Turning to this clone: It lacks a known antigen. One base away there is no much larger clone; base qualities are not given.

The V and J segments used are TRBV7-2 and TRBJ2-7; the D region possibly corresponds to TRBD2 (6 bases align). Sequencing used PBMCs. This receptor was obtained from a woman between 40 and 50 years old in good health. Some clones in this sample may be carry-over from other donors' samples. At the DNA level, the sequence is TGTGCCAGCAGCTCGTCGGGACTGAGCTCCTACGAGCAGTACTTC. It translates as CASSSSGLSSYEQYF. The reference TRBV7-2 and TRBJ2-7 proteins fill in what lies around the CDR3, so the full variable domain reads GAGVSQSPSNKVTEKGKDVELRCDPISGHTALYWYRQSLGQGLEFLIYFQGNSAPDKSGLPSDRFSAERTGGSVSTLTIQRTQQEDSAVYLCASSSSGLSSYEQYFGPGTRLTVT.